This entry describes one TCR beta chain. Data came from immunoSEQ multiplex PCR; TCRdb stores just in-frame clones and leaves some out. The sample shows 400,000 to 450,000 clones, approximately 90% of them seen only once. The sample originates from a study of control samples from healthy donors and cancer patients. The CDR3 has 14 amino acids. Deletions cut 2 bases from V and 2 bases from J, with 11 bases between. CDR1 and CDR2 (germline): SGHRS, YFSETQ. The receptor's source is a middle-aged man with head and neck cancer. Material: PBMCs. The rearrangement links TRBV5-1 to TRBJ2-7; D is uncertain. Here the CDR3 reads CASSFFSGPYEQYF. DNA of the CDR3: TGCGCCAGCAGCTTTTTTTCGGGTCCCTACGAGCAGTACTTC.